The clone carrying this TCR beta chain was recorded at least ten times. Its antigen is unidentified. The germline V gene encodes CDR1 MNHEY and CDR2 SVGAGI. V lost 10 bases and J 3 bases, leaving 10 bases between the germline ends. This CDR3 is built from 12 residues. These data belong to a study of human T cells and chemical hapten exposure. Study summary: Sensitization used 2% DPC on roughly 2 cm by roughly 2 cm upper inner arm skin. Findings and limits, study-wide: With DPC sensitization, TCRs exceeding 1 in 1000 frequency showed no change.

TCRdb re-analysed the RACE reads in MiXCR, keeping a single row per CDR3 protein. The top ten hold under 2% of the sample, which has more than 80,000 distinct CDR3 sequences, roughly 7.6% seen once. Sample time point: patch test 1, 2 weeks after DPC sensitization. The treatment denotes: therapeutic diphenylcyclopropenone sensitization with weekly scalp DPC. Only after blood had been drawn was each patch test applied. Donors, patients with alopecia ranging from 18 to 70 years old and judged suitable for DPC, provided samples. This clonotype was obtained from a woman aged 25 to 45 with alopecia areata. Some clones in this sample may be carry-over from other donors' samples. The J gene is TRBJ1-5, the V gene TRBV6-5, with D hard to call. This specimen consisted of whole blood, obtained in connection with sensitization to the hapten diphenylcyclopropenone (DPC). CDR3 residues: CATKTYNQPQHF. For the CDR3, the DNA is TGTGCCACCAAGACGTACAATCAGCCCCAGCATTTT.